This entry lists 9 T cell receptor beta chains sequenced from one sample in a study of blood T cell repertoires in COVID-19. Only in-frame clones appear in the TCRdb table, and some are missing; sequencing was by immunoSEQ multiplex PCR. Of about 100,000 clones listed, about 86% were seen once; the top ten hold about 4.6%. The sequencing input was peripheral blood. The receptors derive from a human donor in a cohort sampled during active COVID-19.

J is TRBJ2-7 and V is TRBV28; no definite D call. Trimming shortened V by 2 bases and J by 2 bases, and 7 bases separated the two germline ends. Germline CDR1 is MDHEN and CDR2 is SYDVKM. CDR3 size: 13 residues. The CDR3 coding sequence is TGTGCCAGCAGTTTAGCTAAGCCCTACGAGCAGTACTTC. It specifies CASSLAKPYEQYF.

The gene calls are TRBV30 and TRBJ1-5; 9 nucleotides agree with TRBD1. The CDR3 sequence is 16 residues long. The germline V gene has CDR1 GTSNPN and CDR2 SVGIG (reference sequence). The ends lost 1 base at V and 6 bases at J; junction bases unmatched: 10. CDR3 region: CAWSGSGQGKGQPQHF. CDR3 in DNA: TGTGCCTGGAGTGGTTCGGGACAGGGAAAAGGTCAGCCCCAGCATTTT.

This clone was found once. This chain connects TRBV5-4 to TRBJ1-5, with D possibly matching TRBD1 (5 bases). The V end lost 3 bases, the J end lost 4 bases, and 17 bases lay between the germline ends. CDR3 length: 16 residues. Germline V gene lookup returns CDR1 SGHNT and CDR2 YYREEE (reference sequence). The CDR3 DNA is TGTGCCAGCAGCTACACCCCGGGAGGGGTAAATCAGCCCCAGCATTTT. Its protein is CASSYTPGGVNQPQHF. Variable domain in full (rest from reference TRBV5-4 and TRBJ1-5): ETGVTQSPTHLIKTRGQQVTLRCSSQSGHNTVSWYQQALGQGPQFIFQYYREEENGRGNFPPRFSGLQFPNYSSELNVNALELDDSALYLCASSYTPGGVNQPQHFGDGTRLSIL.

The rearrangement joins TRBV6-6 to TRBJ1-6; no reliable D call. V gave up 5 bases and J gave up 10 bases, with 15 bases separating them. Germline CDR1 reads MNHNY; CDR2 reads SVGAGI (reference sequence). This CDR3 region has 14 residues. CDR3 region: CASSPDAGNSPLHF. CDR3 DNA sequence: TGTGCCAGCAGTCCCGACGCCGGGAACTCACCCCTCCACTTT.

This chain uses TRBV19 with TRBJ1-5; perhaps TRBD1 as D (5 bases). Trimming left V 2 bases short and J 4 bases short, with 9 bases between. The CDR3 has 14 amino acids. Germline V CDR1 and CDR2: LNHDA, SQIVND (reference sequence). In DNA, the CDR3 is TGTGCCAGTAGTATAAGCTCAGGGAATCAGCCCCAGCATTTT. Protein: CASSISSGNQPQHF.

V is TRBV7-2 and J is TRBJ2-1, with D possibly being TRBD1 (6 bases). CDR1 and CDR2 (germline): SGHTA, FQGNSA. The CDR3 has 13 amino acids. Trimming shortened V by 4 bases and J by 7 bases, and 11 bases separated the two germline ends. CDR3 residues: CASSYRQVNEQFF. Here the CDR3 DNA reads TGTGCCAGCAGCTATCGACAGGTGAATGAGCAGTTCTTC.

The V call is TRBV10-3, the J call TRBJ2-5, with TRBD2 matching over 8 bases. The CDR3 has 14 amino acids. V trimming: 3 bases; J trimming: 5 bases; junction bases outside the gene matches: 5. The V gene's germline CDR1 is ENHRY and CDR2 SYGVKD. CDR3 sequence reads: CAISEPSGSETQYF. CDR3 DNA sequence: TGTGCCATCAGTGAACCCAGCGGGAGTGAGACCCAGTACTTC.

This clone was seen once. The chain uses TRBV14 and TRBJ1-5; perhaps TRBD1 as D (5 bases). Per the germline V gene, CDR1 is SGHDN and CDR2 is FVKESK. The CDR3 totals 15 residues. V was clipped by 3 bases and J by 4 bases, with 13 bases between them. This CDR3 is CASSHSTGLNQPQHF. Here the CDR3 DNA reads TGTGCCAGCAGCCATTCGACGGGACTTAATCAGCCCCAGCATTTT.

The chain employs TRBV9 and TRBJ1-1; 8 bases map to TRBD1. J was trimmed by 2 bases and V by 0 bases; bases with no gene match: 6. The germline gives CDR1 SGDLS, CDR2 YYNGEE. This CDR3 comprises 16 residues. In nucleotides, the CDR3 is TGTGCCAGCAGCGTAGGGGCAGGGGGCTCCAACACTGAAGCTTTCTTT. It is translated as CASSVGAGGSNTEAFF.